The 27 T cell receptor beta chains presented below share a single source sample, sequenced in a study of spatial heterogeneity in lung cancer. Time point in this sample: sample taken at primary tumor resection. TCRs were sequenced from unsorted whole RNA of tumor, nontumor lung or PBMC. TCRdb reprocessed the 5' RACE reads with MiXCR, giving one entry per CDR3 protein. This table holds roughly 13,000 distinct CDR3 sequences, about 3.9% found once. The sample consisted of PBMCs, taken at surgery. The receptors derive from a male donor with early-stage non-small cell lung cancer.

This clonotype occurred many times. Because the library targeted alpha chains, this beta chain is an off-target read whose size means little. The V and J genes are TRBV12-3 or TRBV12-4 and TRBJ2-3, with 10 bases identical to TRBD2. V trimming: 6 bases; J trimming: 3 bases; junction bases outside the gene matches: 6. The CDR3 consists of 15 residues. The DNA for the CDR3 is TGTGCCAGCAGACGAGCGGGAGGGGAGACAGATACGCAGTATTTT. Translated: CASRRAGGETDTQYF.

This clonotype was picked up many times. This beta chain is an unintended read in a library built for alpha chains; its size means little. CDR3 in DNA: TGTGCCAGCAGCTTGGCCCCGGGGGTCCCAAATGAAAAACTGTTTTTT. Amino acid sequence: CASSLAPGVPNEKLFF. The V and J genes are TRBV5-4 and TRBJ1-4, with D perhaps matching TRBD1 (5 bases). The V end lost 0 bases, the J end lost 5 bases, and 14 bases lay between the germline ends. Germline CDR1 reads SGHNT; CDR2 reads YYREEE (reference sequence). The CDR3 extends over 16 amino acids.

In this sample, this clonotype turned up many times. This beta chain is off target for a library built for alpha chains, so its abundance means little. The chain is built from TRBV30 and TRBJ2-3; D is ambiguous. The CDR3 spans 11 residues. Germline V gene lookup returns CDR1 GTSNPN and CDR2 SVGIG (reference sequence). Trimming took 3 bases from V and 4 from J, leaving 5 bases between them. DNA for the CDR3: TGTGCCTGGAGCAGGTCAGATACGCAGTATTTT. This sequence encodes CAWSRSDTQYF. Combining the CDR3 with reference TRBV30 and TRBJ2-3 gives the whole variable domain SQTIHQWPATLVQPVGSPLSLECTVEGTSNPNLYWYRQAAGRGLQLLFYSVGIGQISSEVPQNLSASRPQDRQFILSSKKLLLSDSGFYLCAWSRSDTQYFGPGTRLTVL.

This clonotype was picked up many times. With the library built for alpha chains, this beta chain is off target and its frequency is not meaningful. V and J are TRBV28 and TRBJ2-1; 9 nucleotides line up with TRBD1. Trimming cost V 5 bases and J 9 bases; bases outside gene matches: 11. The CDR3 spans 15 residues. CDR1 and CDR2 (germline): MDHEN, SYDVKM. CDR3 residues: CASSDPRGQGTEQFF. CDR3 nucleotide sequence: TGTGCCAGCAGTGACCCCAGGGGACAGGGTACTGAGCAGTTCTTC.

This clonotype has ten or more counts. The library was built for alpha chains, so this beta chain is an off-target read and its size means little. The J gene is TRBJ1-5, the V gene TRBV10-3; TRBD1 agrees at 7 bases. Per the germline V gene, CDR1 is ENHRY and CDR2 is SYGVKD. This CDR3 is 13 amino acids long. V shed 11 bases and J 0 bases; nucleotides not matched to a gene: 4. This CDR3 reads CAVGTDSNQPQHF. CDR3 bases: TGTGCCGTAGGGACAGATAGCAATCAGCCCCAGCATTTT.

This clonotype was seen at least ten times. The size of this beta chain means little, since it is a stray read in a library made for alpha chains. The rearrangement links TRBV7-9 to TRBJ1-6; D is uncertain. The CDR3 runs to 13 residues. Trimming left V 3 bases short and J 8 bases short, with 8 bases between. CDR1 SEHNR and CDR2 FQNEAQ come from the germline V gene (reference sequence). The CDR3 coding sequence is TGTGCCAGCAGCTTTCCGGGCGATTCACCCCTCCACTTT. It codes for CASSFPGDSPLHF. The full variable domain, with the rest looked up from reference TRBV7-9 and TRBJ1-6, is DTGVSQNPRHKITKRGQNVTFRCDPISEHNRLYWYRQTLGQGPEFLTYFQNEAQLEKSRLLSDRFSAERPKGSFSTLEIQRTEQGDSAMYLCASSFPGDSPLHFGNGTRLTVT.

This clonotype was counted at least ten times. This beta chain lies outside the target of a library built for alpha chains; its clone size means little. CDR3 DNA sequence: TGTGCCAGCACCCCAAGGGGGACAGTCAATGAAAAACTGTTTTTT. It specifies CASTPRGTVNEKLFF. The chain employs TRBV28 and TRBJ1-4; 7 positions agree with TRBD1. The junction had 10 bases not matched to a gene; V was cut back by 7 bases and J by 5 bases. The CDR3 contains 15 residues. Per the germline V gene, CDR1 is MDHEN and CDR2 is SYDVKM.

This clonotype was counted ten times or more. A library prepared for alpha chains yielded this beta chain as an off-target read; its size is of little meaning. The V call is TRBV28, the J call TRBJ2-1; 9 bases map to TRBD1. From germline, CDR1 is MDHEN and CDR2 SYDVKM. This CDR3 comprises 15 residues. Losses at the gene ends were 7 bases for V and 7 bases for J; bases not matched to a gene: 11. Here the CDR3 reads CASTTHRDRVNEQFF. The CDR3 nucleotides are TGTGCCAGCACTACCCACCGGGACAGGGTTAATGAGCAGTTCTTC.

As regards this clonotype: Since it is a stray read in a library aimed at alpha chains, this beta chain has a size that is not meaningful. J is TRBJ1-1 and V is TRBV24-1; the match to TRBD1 covers 10 bases. Per the germline V gene, CDR1 is KGHDR and CDR2 is SFDVKD. The ends lost 7 bases at V and 3 bases at J; junction bases unmatched: 4. This CDR3 contains 14 residues. The CDR3 loop reads CATRAGQGYTEAFF. DNA of the CDR3: TGTGCCACCAGGGCGGGACAGGGGTACACTGAAGCTTTCTTT.

On this clonotype itself: Found in a library prepared for alpha chains, this beta chain is an off-target read, and its abundance has little meaning. The rearrangement links TRBV7-2 to TRBJ2-3, with D possibly being TRBD1 or TRBD2 (5 bases each). CDR1 is SGHTA, CDR2 FQGNSA, per germline. There are 14 residues in the CDR3. Trimming pared 4 bases from V and 1 base from J, leaving 9 bases between. CDR3 bases: TGTGCCAGCAGCTCGTTGGGGGGCACAGATACGCAGTATTTT. Encoded protein: CASSSLGGTDTQYF.

This clonotype was observed many times. This beta chain came through as a stray read in a library set up for alpha chains, and its size says little. The rearrangement joins TRBV6-2 or TRBV6-3 to TRBJ1-5, with D maybe TRBD1 (6 bases). Germline CDR1 reads MNHEY; CDR2 reads SVGEGT. V lost 6 bases, J lost 4 bases, and 16 bases lay in between. The length of the CDR3 is 15 residues. CDR3 residues: CASSARGRGNQPQHF. CDR3 sequence (DNA): TGTGCCAGCAGCGCCAGGGGCCGGGGGAATCAGCCCCAGCATTTT.

Ten or more counts support this clonotype. Since it is a stray read in a library aimed at alpha chains, this beta chain has a size that is not meaningful. The chain carries TRBV20-1 and TRBJ1-6; a weak D match, TRBD1 (5 bases). The CDR3 is made up of 16 amino acids. Germline V gene data show CDR1 as DFQATT and CDR2 as SNEGSKA (reference sequence). Trimming removed 7 bases from V and 6 bases from J, with 22 bases in between. The CDR3 loop is CSVPLGGASLNSPLHF. The CDR3 bases are TGCAGTGTCCCCTTGGGCGGGGCTTCCCTTAATTCACCCCTCCACTTT.

This clonotype was recorded at least ten times. The library was built for alpha chains, so this beta chain is an off-target read and its size means little. J is TRBJ2-1 and V is TRBV12-3 or TRBV12-4; D is uncertain. V gave up 6 bases and J gave up 2 bases, with 5 bases separating them. This CDR3 region has 12 residues. CDR3 sequence (DNA): TGTGCCAGCAGGGAGACCTACAATGAGCAGTTCTTC. Encoded protein: CASRETYNEQFF.

This clonotype was seen ten or more times. This beta chain was picked up by a library intended for alpha chains and is off target, so its count carries little meaning. Written as DNA, the CDR3 is TGTGCCAGCAGCTCCCCAGGGAGGACGGGGGCCAACGTCCTGACTTTC. Protein: CASSSPGRTGANVLTF. This chain links TRBV28 with TRBJ2-6, with D perhaps matching TRBD2 (6 bases). The germline gives CDR1 MDHEN, CDR2 SYDVKM. V lost 6 bases to trimming and J lost 4 bases, with 16 bases between them. This CDR3 contains 16 residues. The full variable domain, its missing parts supplied by reference TRBV28 and TRBJ2-6, is DVKVTQSSRYLVKRTGEKVFLECVQDMDHENMFWYRQDPGLGLRLIYFSYDVKMKEKGDIPEGYSVSREKKERFSLILESASTNQTSMYLCASSSPGRTGANVLTFGAGSRLTVL.

This clonotype showed up many times. Because this beta chain is a stray read in a library intended to capture alpha chains, its abundance should not be given much weight. The V call is TRBV27, the J call TRBJ1-1; 7 bases agree with TRBD1. CDR1 MNHEY and CDR2 SMNVEV come from the germline V gene (reference sequence). The CDR3 runs to 14 residues. V lost 5 bases and J lost 5; bases outside the gene matches: 8. The CDR3 loop is CASSARQGITEAFF. CDR3 DNA: TGTGCCAGCAGTGCACGACAGGGAATAACTGAAGCTTTCTTT.

This clonotype was picked up many times. This beta chain is an unintended read in a library built for alpha chains; its size means little. The gene calls are TRBV6-5 and TRBJ1-1, with D unclear. The CDR3 runs to 13 residues. CDR1 and CDR2 (germline): MNHEY, SVGAGI. V gave up 2 bases and J gave up 4 bases, with 8 bases separating them. The CDR3 is CASSYEASTEAFF. CDR3 DNA: TGTGCCAGCAGTTACGAGGCTTCCACTGAAGCTTTCTTT.

This clonotype was detected many times. This beta chain represents an off-target read in a library built for alpha chains; its size is of limited meaning. The J gene is TRBJ2-2, the V gene TRBV7-2; D unclear. Trimming pared 5 bases from V and 0 bases from J, leaving 7 bases between. Germline V gives CDR1 SGHTA, CDR2 FQGNSA. This CDR3 contains 14 residues. CDR3 coding DNA: TGTGCCAGCAGCATCTATTCGAACACCGGGGAGCTGTTTTTT. This codes for CASSIYSNTGELFF.

In its sample, this clonotype was seen many times. This beta chain is an off-target read within a library intended for alpha chains, so its frequency means little. This sequence joins TRBV5-1 and TRBJ2-1; unclear D gene. Germline V CDR1 and CDR2: SGHRS, YFSETQ. CDR3 length: 14 residues. Trimming removed 0 bases at V and 5 bases at J, with 9 bases between. CDR3 DNA sequence: TGCGCCAGCAGCTTGGAGGGCCGGGACAATGAGCAGTTCTTC. It is translated as CASSLEGRDNEQFF.

Many counts were recorded for this clonotype. This beta chain is an off-target read within a library intended for alpha chains, so its frequency means little. This sequence joins TRBV20-1 and TRBJ2-7, with 8 positions matching TRBD2. The CDR3 spans 15 residues. Trimming took 7 bases from V and 3 from J; bases not matched to a gene: 14. The germline gives CDR1 DFQATT, CDR2 SNEGSKA (reference sequence). Written as DNA, the CDR3 is TGCAGTGGGGGGCTAGCGGGCACAAGGGACTACGAGCAGTACTTC. This sequence encodes CSGGLAGTRDYEQYF.

This clonotype has more than one count but fewer than ten. This beta chain came through as a stray read in a library set up for alpha chains, and its size says little. This chain connects TRBV5-6 to TRBJ1-3, with D tentatively TRBD1 (6 bases). Trimming stripped 2 bases from V and 4 bases from J, with 7 bases between. CDR1 SGHDT and CDR2 YYEEEE come from the germline V gene. The CDR3 totals 13 residues. Here the CDR3 reads CASSLTGGNTIYF. CDR3 nucleotide sequence: TGTGCCAGCAGCTTAACAGGGGGAAACACCATATATTTT.

This clonotype was counted ten times or more. The library was built for alpha chains, so this beta chain is an off-target read and its size means little. This chain uses TRBV9 with TRBJ1-2; D is perhaps TRBD1 (5 bases). In germline, CDR1 is SGDLS, CDR2 YYNGEE. This CDR3 has 14 amino acids. Trimming pared 4 bases from V and 4 bases from J, leaving 14 bases between. The CDR3 protein is CASSSDSPAYGYTF. The CDR3, as DNA: TGTGCCAGCAGCTCCGACAGTCCTGCCTATGGCTACACCTTC.

This clonotype was recorded a few times. For a library built for alpha chains, this beta chain is a stray read; little rests on its size. DNA of the CDR3: TGTGCCAGCAGCTTAGATCATGGGAATGAGCAGTTCTTC. Translation gives CASSLDHGNEQFF. The chain uses TRBV11-2 and TRBJ2-1; D remains unclear. Germline V CDR1 and CDR2: SGHAT, FQNNGV. The germline V and J ends were trimmed by 0 bases and 7 bases, with 7 bases remaining between them. CDR3 length equals 13 residues.

This clonotype was picked up many times. This beta chain represents an off-target read in a library built for alpha chains; its size is of limited meaning. The chain uses TRBV28 and TRBJ2-1; weak D call: TRBD2 (5 bases). CDR3 size: 17 residues. V was trimmed by 4 bases and J by 0 bases, leaving 16 bases between them. CDR1 and CDR2 (germline): MDHEN, SYDVKM. CDR3 amino acids: CASSSRPGRASYNEQFF. CDR3 sequence (DNA): TGTGCCAGCAGTTCCCGCCCCGGGCGGGCCTCCTACAATGAGCAGTTCTTC.

Judged by abundance, this clonotype is medium-sized. Being off target in a library aimed at alpha chains, this beta chain has a size of little meaning. V and J are TRBV29-1 and TRBJ1-2; D gene uncertain. With 2 bases removed from V and 4 bases from J, the gap between germline ends came to 11 bases. Germline values: CDR1 SQVTM, CDR2 ANQGSEA. This CDR3 region has 13 residues. CDR3 nucleotide sequence: TGCAGCGTTGAACCCAGCGAGGGCTATGGCTACACCTTC. Its protein is CSVEPSEGYGYTF.

In this sample, this clonotype turned up many times. This beta chain slipped into a library made for alpha chains as a stray read, so its size is not meaningful. The chain employs TRBV12-3 or TRBV12-4 and TRBJ1-6, with D possibly TRBD1 on 5 matching bases. The V end was cut by 8 bases, the J end by 7 bases, with 12 bases between. The CDR3 contains 13 residues. This chain's CDR3 is CASGRQQNSPLHF. CDR3 coding DNA: TGTGCCAGCGGCAGACAGCAGAATTCACCCCTCCACTTT.

This clonotype was found many times. For a library built for alpha chains, this beta chain is a stray read; little rests on its size. This chain joins TRBV4-1 and TRBJ2-1; no firm D call. V lost 0 bases to trimming and J lost 6 bases, with 9 bases between them. The CDR3 is 14 residues long. Germline loops: CDR1 MGHRA, CDR2 YSYEKL. The CDR3 DNA follows: TGCGCCAGCAGCCAAGATCCGGGCGGCAATGAGCAGTTCTTC. It codes for CASSQDPGGNEQFF.

This clonotype was picked up many times. Within a library made for alpha chains, this beta chain is off target, and its count is uninformative. The chain carries TRBV11-2 and TRBJ2-3; D perhaps matches TRBD1 (6 bases). V lost 5 bases to trimming and J lost 2 bases, with 8 bases between them. The CDR3 covers 13 residues. Germline values: CDR1 SGHAT, CDR2 FQNNGV. The CDR3 sequence: CASSRDNTDTQYF. CDR3 DNA sequence: TGTGCCAGCAGCCGGGACAACACAGATACGCAGTATTTT.